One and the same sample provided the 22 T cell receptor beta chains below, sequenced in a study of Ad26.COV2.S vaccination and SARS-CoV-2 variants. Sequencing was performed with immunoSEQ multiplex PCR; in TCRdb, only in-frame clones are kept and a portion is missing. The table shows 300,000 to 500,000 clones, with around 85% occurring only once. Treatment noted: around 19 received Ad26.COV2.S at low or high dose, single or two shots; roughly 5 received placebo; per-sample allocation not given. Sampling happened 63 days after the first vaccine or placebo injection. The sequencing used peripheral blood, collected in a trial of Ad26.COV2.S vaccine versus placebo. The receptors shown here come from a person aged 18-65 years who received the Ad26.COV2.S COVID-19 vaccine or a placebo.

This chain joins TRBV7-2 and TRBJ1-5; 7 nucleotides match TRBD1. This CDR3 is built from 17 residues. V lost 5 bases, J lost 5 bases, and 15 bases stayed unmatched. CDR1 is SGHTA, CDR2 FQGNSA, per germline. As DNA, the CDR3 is TGTGCCAGCAGCGAAACAGGGGCCGAGGTTCGGTATCAGCCCCAGCATTTT. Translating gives CASSETGAEVRYQPQHF.

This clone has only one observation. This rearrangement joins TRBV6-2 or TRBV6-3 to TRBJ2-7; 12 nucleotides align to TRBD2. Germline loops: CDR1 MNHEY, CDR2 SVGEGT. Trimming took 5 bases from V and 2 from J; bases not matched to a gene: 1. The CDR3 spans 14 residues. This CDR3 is CASSRLAGAYEQYF. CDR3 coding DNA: TGTGCCAGCAGTAGACTAGCGGGGGCCTACGAGCAGTACTTC.

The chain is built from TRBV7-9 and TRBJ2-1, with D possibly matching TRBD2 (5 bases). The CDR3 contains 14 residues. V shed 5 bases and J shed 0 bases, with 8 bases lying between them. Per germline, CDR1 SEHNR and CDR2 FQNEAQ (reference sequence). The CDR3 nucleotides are TGTGCCAGCAGCCCACGGGGCTCCTACAATGAGCAGTTCTTC. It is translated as CASSPRGSYNEQFF.

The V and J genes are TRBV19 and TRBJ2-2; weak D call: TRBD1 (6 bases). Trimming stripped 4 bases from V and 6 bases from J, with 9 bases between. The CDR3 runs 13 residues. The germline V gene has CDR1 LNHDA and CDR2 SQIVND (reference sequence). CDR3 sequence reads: CASSNRAPGELFF. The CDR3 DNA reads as TGTGCCAGTAGTAACAGGGCCCCCGGGGAGCTGTTTTTT.

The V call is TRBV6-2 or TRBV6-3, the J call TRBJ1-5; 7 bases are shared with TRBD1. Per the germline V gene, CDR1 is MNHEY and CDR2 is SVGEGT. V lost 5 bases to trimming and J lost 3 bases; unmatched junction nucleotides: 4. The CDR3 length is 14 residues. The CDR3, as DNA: TGTGCCAGCAGTACGGGACAGTTCAATCAGCCCCAGCATTTT. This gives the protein CASSTGQFNQPQHF.

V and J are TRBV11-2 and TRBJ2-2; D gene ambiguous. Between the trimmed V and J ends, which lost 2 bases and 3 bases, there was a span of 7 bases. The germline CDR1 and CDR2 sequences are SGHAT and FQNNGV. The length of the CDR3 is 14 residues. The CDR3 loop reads CASSLRTYTGELFF. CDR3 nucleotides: TGTGCCAGCAGCTTACGGACCTACACCGGGGAGCTGTTTTTT.

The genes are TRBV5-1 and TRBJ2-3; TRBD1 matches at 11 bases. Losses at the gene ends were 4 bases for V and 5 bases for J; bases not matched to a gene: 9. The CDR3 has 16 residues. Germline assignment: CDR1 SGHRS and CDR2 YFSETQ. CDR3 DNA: TGCGCCAGCAGCCCCCTGGGACAGGGGGGCCAAGATACGCAGTATTTT. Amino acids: CASSPLGQGGQDTQYF.

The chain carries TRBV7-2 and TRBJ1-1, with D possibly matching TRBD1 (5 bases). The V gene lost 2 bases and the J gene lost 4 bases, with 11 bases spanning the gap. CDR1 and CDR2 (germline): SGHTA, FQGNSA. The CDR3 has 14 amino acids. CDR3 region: CASSLTIRATEAFF. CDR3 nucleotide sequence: TGTGCCAGCAGCTTAACTATCAGGGCCACTGAAGCTTTCTTT.

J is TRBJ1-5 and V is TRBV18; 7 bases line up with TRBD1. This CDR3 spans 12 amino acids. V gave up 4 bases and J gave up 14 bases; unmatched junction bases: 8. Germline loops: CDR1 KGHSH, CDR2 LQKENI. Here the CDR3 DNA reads TGTGCCAGCTCACTGGACAGGAGGGAAGAGCATTTT. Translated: CASSLDRREEHF.

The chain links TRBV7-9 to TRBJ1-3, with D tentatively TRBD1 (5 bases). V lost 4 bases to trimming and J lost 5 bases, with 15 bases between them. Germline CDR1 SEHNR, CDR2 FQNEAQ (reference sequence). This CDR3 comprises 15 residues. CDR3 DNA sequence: TGTGCCAGCAGCTCCGGGACCCTATCTAGAAACACCATATATTTT. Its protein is CASSSGTLSRNTIYF.

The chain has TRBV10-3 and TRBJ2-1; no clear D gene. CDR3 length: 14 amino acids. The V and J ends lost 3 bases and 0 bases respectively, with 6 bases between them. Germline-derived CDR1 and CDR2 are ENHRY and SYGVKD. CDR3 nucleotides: TGTGCCATCAGTGATGGTTACTCCTACAATGAGCAGTTCTTC. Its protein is CAISDGYSYNEQFF.

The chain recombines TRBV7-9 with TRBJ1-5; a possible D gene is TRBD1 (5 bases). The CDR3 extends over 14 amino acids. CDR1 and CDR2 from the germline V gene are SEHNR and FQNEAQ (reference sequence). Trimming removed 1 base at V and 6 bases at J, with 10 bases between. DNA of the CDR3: TGTGCCAGCAGCTTAGTGGGGGAAGGTCAGCCCCAGCATTTT. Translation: CASSLVGEGQPQHF.

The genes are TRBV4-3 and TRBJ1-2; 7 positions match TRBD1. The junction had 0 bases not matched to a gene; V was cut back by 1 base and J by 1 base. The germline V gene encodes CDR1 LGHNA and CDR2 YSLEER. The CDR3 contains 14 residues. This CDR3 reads CASSQGDSNYGYTF. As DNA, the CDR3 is TGCGCCAGCAGCCAAGGGGACAGTAACTATGGCTACACCTTC.

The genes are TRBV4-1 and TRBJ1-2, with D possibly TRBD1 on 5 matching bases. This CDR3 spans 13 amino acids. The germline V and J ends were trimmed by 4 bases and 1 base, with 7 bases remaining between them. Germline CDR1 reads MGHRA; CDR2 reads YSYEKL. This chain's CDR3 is CASSRDSNYGYTF. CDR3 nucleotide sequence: TGCGCCAGCAGCCGAGACAGTAACTATGGCTACACCTTC.

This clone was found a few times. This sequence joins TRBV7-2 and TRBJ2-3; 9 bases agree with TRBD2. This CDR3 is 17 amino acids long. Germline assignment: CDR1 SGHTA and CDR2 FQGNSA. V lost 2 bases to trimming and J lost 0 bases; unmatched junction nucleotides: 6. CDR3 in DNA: TGTGCCAGCAGCTTACAGCCAGCGGGGGGAAGCACAGATACGCAGTATTTT. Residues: CASSLQPAGGSTDTQYF.

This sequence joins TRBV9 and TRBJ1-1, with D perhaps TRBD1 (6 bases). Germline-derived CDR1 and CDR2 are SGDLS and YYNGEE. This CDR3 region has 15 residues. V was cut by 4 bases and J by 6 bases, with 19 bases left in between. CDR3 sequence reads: CASSPPRPGVAEAFF. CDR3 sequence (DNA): TGTGCCAGCAGCCCGCCGCGGCCAGGGGTAGCTGAAGCTTTCTTT.

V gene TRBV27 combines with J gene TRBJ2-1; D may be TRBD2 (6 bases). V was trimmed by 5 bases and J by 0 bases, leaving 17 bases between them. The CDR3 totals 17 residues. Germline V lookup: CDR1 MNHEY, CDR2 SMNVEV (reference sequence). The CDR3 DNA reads TGTGCCAGCAGTCCCCGGGGCGGGGACCCCTCCTACAATGAGCAGTTCTTC. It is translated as CASSPRGGDPSYNEQFF.

The CDR3 DNA reads as TGTGCCAGCTCGCACAGGGTCGGAAACACCATATATTTT. This codes for CASSHRVGNTIYF. The chain employs TRBV18 and TRBJ1-3; D perhaps matches TRBD1 (6 bases). Germline assignment: CDR1 KGHSH and CDR2 LQKENI. The CDR3 sequence is 13 residues long. With 6 bases removed from V and 4 bases from J, the gap between germline ends came to 10 bases. Filled out from reference TRBV18 and TRBJ1-3, the complete variable domain reads NAGVMQNPRHLVRRRGQEARLRCSPMKGHSHVYWYRQLPEEGLKFMVYLQKENIIDESGMPKERFSAEFPKEGPSILRIQQVVRGDSAAYFCASSHRVGNTIYFGEGSWLTVV.

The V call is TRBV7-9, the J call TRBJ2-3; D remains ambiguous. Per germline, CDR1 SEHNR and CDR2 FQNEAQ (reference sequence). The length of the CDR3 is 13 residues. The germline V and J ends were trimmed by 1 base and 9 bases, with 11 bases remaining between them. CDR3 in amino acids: CASSLDGSHTQYF. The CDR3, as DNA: TGTGCCAGCAGCTTAGACGGTAGTCACACGCAGTATTTT.

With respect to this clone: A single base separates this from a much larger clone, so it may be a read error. DNA of the CDR3: TGTGCCAGCAGCCGGGACAATAGCAATCAGCCCCAGCATTTT. It specifies CASSRDNSNQPQHF. The chain links TRBV4-2 to TRBJ1-5, with D possibly TRBD1 on 6 matching bases. CDR1 LGHNA and CDR2 YNFKEQ come from the germline V gene. The V gene lost 4 bases and the J gene lost 0 bases, with 7 bases spanning the gap. This CDR3 is built from 14 residues.

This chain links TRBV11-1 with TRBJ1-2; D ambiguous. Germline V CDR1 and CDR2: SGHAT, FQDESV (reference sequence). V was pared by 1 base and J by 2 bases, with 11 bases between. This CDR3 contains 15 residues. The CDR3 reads CASSLGAGSNYGYTF. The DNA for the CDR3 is TGTGCCAGCAGCTTAGGGGCAGGCAGCAACTATGGCTACACCTTC.

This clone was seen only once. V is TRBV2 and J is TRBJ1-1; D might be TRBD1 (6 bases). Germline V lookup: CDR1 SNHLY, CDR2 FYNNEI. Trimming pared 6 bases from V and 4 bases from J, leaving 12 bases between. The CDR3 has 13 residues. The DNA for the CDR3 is TGTGCCAGCAGGGAAAGGGGGGTCACTGAAGCTTTCTTT. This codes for CASRERGVTEAFF.